This passage covers 25 T cell receptor beta chains from one sample sequenced in a study of blood T cell repertoires in COVID-19. The table came from immunoSEQ multiplex PCR; TCRdb's copy has only in-frame clones and leaves some out. The data show 350,000 to 400,000 clones, with about 88% seen just once and less than 1.5% held by the top ten. Specimen: PBMCs or T cells enriched from blood (not recorded which). These receptors were taken from a woman younger than 30 who had recovered from COVID-19.

This rearrangement joins TRBV24-1 to TRBJ1-2; D possibly corresponds to TRBD1 (5 bases). The length of the CDR3 is 13 residues. Between the trimmed V and J ends, which lost 5 bases and 4 bases, there was a span of 10 bases. The germline V gene encodes CDR1 KGHDR and CDR2 SFDVKD. The CDR3 spells CATSGGIGYGYTF. CDR3 sequence (DNA): TGTGCCACCAGTGGGGGCATTGGCTATGGCTACACCTTC.

V is TRBV27 and J is TRBJ1-4; possible D gene TRBD1, 5 bases. V was pared by 0 bases and J by 1 base, with 9 bases between. Germline V gene lookup returns CDR1 MNHEY and CDR2 SMNVEV (reference sequence). The CDR3 extends over 16 amino acids. The DNA of the CDR3 is TGTGCCAGCAGTTTATCCAGGGTTAGAACTAATGAAAAACTGTTTTTT. As protein: CASSLSRVRTNEKLFF. Filled out from reference TRBV27 and TRBJ1-4, the complete variable domain reads EAQVTQNPRYLITVTGKKLTVTCSQNMNHEYMSWYRQDPGLGLRQIYYSMNVEVTDKGDVPEGYKVSRKEKRNFPLILESPSPNQTSLYFCASSLSRVRTNEKLFFGSGTQLSVL.

This sequence joins TRBV7-9 and TRBJ2-5; TRBD1 agrees at 9 bases. CDR1 is SEHNR, CDR2 FQNEAQ, per germline (reference sequence). The CDR3 totals 13 residues. V lost 6 bases and J lost 5; bases outside the gene matches: 4. Here the CDR3 reads CASRPQGAETQYF. The CDR3 coding sequence is TGTGCCAGCAGACCACAGGGGGCTGAGACCCAGTACTTC.

This clone was picked up a small number of times. The gene calls are TRBV7-3 and TRBJ2-1, with a weak D call TRBD2 (6 bases). This CDR3 contains 15 residues. Per germline, CDR1 SGHTA and CDR2 FQGTGA. The V end lost 2 bases, the J end lost 6 bases, and 14 bases lay between the germline ends. CDR3 residues: CASSLGGTLSNEQFF. The CDR3 DNA reads TGTGCCAGCAGCTTAGGGGGGACTCTTAGCAATGAGCAGTTCTTC.

The chain links TRBV6-2 or TRBV6-3 to TRBJ2-7; D gene unclear. Germline CDR1 is MNHEY and CDR2 is SVGEGT. The germline V and J ends were trimmed by 0 bases and 2 bases, with 8 bases remaining between them. The CDR3 totals 14 residues. The CDR3 protein is CASSYSPETYEQYF. The CDR3 DNA sequence: TGTGCCAGCAGTTACTCCCCAGAAACCTACGAGCAGTACTTC.

This chain connects TRBV12-3 or TRBV12-4 to TRBJ1-2; 7 bases match TRBD1. The CDR3 loop spans 13 amino acids. Germline trimming cut 6 bases from V and 4 bases from J; bases unmatched to any gene: 5. The CDR3 reads CASSVDRLYGYTF. DNA of the CDR3: TGTGCCAGCAGCGTGGACAGGCTCTATGGCTACACCTTC.

This rearrangement joins TRBV7-8 to TRBJ1-1; a weak D match, TRBD1 (6 bases). CDR3 size: 18 residues. The germline V and J ends were trimmed by 4 bases and 0 bases, with 21 bases remaining between them. CDR1 is SGHVS, CDR2 FQNEAQ, per germline. The CDR3 nucleotides read TGTGCCAGCAGCTACCTACCATCCCCCCAGGGGATGAACACTGAAGCTTTCTTT. Translating it yields CASSYLPSPQGMNTEAFF.

The chain is built from TRBV4-1 and TRBJ1-5; 7 bases agree with TRBD1. CDR3 length: 14 amino acids. Germline CDR1 reads MGHRA; CDR2 reads YSYEKL. The trim removed 6 bases at V and 9 bases at J, leaving 11 bases unmatched. The CDR3, as DNA: TGCGCCAGCAGACAATTAGGGGGCTCGGGGCCCCAGCATTTT. Translation gives CASRQLGGSGPQHF.

The V and J genes are TRBV4-1 and TRBJ2-5; D uncertain. This CDR3 comprises 15 residues. In germline, CDR1 is MGHRA, CDR2 YSYEKL. The V end was cut by 0 bases, the J end by 1 base, with 9 bases between. The CDR3 protein is CASSQDSLPQETQYF. For the CDR3, the DNA is TGCGCCAGCAGCCAAGATAGCCTGCCCCAAGAGACCCAGTACTTC.

This clone is a singleton in its sample. The chain employs TRBV7-9 and TRBJ2-5; 8 bases agree with TRBD1. This CDR3 has 17 residues. Trimming took 2 bases from V and 5 from J; bases not matched to a gene: 13. The germline V gene encodes CDR1 SEHNR and CDR2 FQNEAQ (reference sequence). CDR3 loop: CASSLTGTGRGRETQYF. DNA for the CDR3: TGTGCCAGCAGCTTAACGGGGACAGGTCGGGGTAGGGAGACCCAGTACTTC.

This chain uses TRBV6-2 or TRBV6-3 with TRBJ2-2; 8 nucleotides agree with TRBD2. Germline loops: CDR1 MNHEY, CDR2 SVGEGT. The CDR3 totals 17 residues. The junction had 6 bases not matched to a gene; V was cut back by 0 bases and J by 3 bases. CDR3 sequence (DNA): TGTGCCAGCAGTTACTCGATGCAGCGGGGGTACACCGGGGAGCTGTTTTTT. This translates into CASSYSMQRGYTGELFF.

The chain uses TRBV7-3 and TRBJ1-1; D gene unclear. CDR3 length equals 13 residues. The germline CDR1 and CDR2 sequences are SGHTA and FQGTGA. V was shortened by 6 bases and J by 4 bases, with 12 bases between the two germline ends. CDR3 sequence: CASRGQVGTEAFF. CDR3 sequence (DNA): TGTGCCAGCAGGGGCCAGGTAGGCACTGAAGCTTTCTTT.

The V call is TRBV12-5, the J call TRBJ1-1, with 10 bases fitting TRBD1. In germline, CDR1 is LGHNT, CDR2 FRNRAP. V shed 4 bases and J 5 bases; nucleotides not matched to a gene: 13. CDR3 length: 17 amino acids. The CDR3 sequence: CASGYLETGGGRTEAFF. The DNA of the CDR3 is TGTGCTAGTGGTTACCTCGAGACAGGGGGCGGGAGAACTGAAGCTTTCTTT.

The chain links TRBV30 to TRBJ1-2; TRBD1 aligns across 9 bases. Per germline, CDR1 GTSNPN and CDR2 SVGIG (reference sequence). The V and J ends lost 0 bases and 6 bases, in that order; junction bases with no gene match: 8. The CDR3 is made up of 15 amino acids. The CDR3 bases are TGTGCCTGGAGTGTAGGGGGACAGGGATCTCATGGCTACACCTTC. Translating gives CAWSVGGQGSHGYTF.

This clone showed up just once. The V and J genes are TRBV12-3 or TRBV12-4 and TRBJ2-1, with TRBD1 matching over 7 bases. With 8 bases clipped from V and 8 bases from J, the junction kept 6 bases outside the gene matches. The CDR3 loop spans 12 amino acids. CDR3 in amino acids: CASGNRGYEQFF. The CDR3 DNA is TGTGCCAGCGGAAACAGGGGTTATGAGCAGTTCTTC.

The rearrangement uses TRBV9 and TRBJ1-1; TRBD1 aligns across 8 bases. V shed 2 bases and J 7 bases; nucleotides not matched to a gene: 4. Germline assignment: CDR1 SGDLS and CDR2 YYNGEE. This CDR3 spans 13 amino acids. The CDR3 DNA is TGTGCCAGCAGCGTTGTGACAGGGGATGAAGCTTTCTTT. Residues: CASSVVTGDEAFF. Based on the CDR3 plus reference TRBV9 and TRBJ1-1, the full variable domain is DSGVTQTPKHLITATGQRVTLRCSPRSGDLSVYWYQQSLDQGLQFLIQYYNGEERAKGNILERFSAQQFPDLHSELNLSSLELGDSALYFCASSVVTGDEAFFGQGTRLTVV.

The gene calls are TRBV10-3 and TRBJ1-6, with 9 bases fitting TRBD1. The CDR3 totals 12 residues. Germline V gene lookup returns CDR1 ENHRY and CDR2 SYGVKD. The trim removed 10 bases at V and 8 bases at J, leaving 3 bases unmatched. DNA for the CDR3: TGTGCCACCCGGACAGGGGATTCACCCCTCCACTTT. The encoded protein is CATRTGDSPLHF.

J is TRBJ2-5 and V is TRBV19, with 12 bases fitting TRBD1. Per germline, CDR1 LNHDA and CDR2 SQIVND (reference sequence). CDR3 length equals 17 residues. The V gene end was trimmed by 1 base and the J gene end by 5 bases; junction bases not matched to a gene: 8. The CDR3 loop is CASSIGYGTGGGETQYF. CDR3 sequence (DNA): TGTGCCAGTAGTATAGGATACGGGACAGGGGGCGGGGAGACCCAGTACTTC.

The chain recombines TRBV7-2 with TRBJ1-6; no firm D call. The CDR3 has 14 amino acids. Between the trimmed V and J ends, which lost 1 base and 6 bases, there was a span of 7 bases. CDR1 and CDR2 (germline): SGHTA, FQGNSA. This chain's CDR3 is CASSLDGSNSPLHF. CDR3 DNA: TGTGCCAGCAGCTTAGACGGGAGTAATTCACCCCTCCACTTT. Together with reference TRBV7-2 and TRBJ1-6, the CDR3 gives the full variable domain: GAGVSQSPSNKVTEKGKDVELRCDPISGHTALYWYRQSLGQGLEFLIYFQGNSAPDKSGLPSDRFSAERTGGSVSTLTIQRTQQEDSAVYLCASSLDGSNSPLHFGNGTRLTVT.

The V gene is TRBV9, the J gene TRBJ2-1; 10 nucleotides match TRBD2. CDR3 size: 15 residues. From germline, CDR1 is SGDLS and CDR2 YYNGEE. Trimming at V came to 2 bases and at J to 4 bases, leaving 3 bases not matched to a gene. The CDR3 nucleotides read TGTGCCAGCAGCGTTAGCGGGGGGACGTACAATGAGCAGTTCTTC. This encodes CASSVSGGTYNEQFF.

The chain links TRBV11-2 to TRBJ1-5, with D maybe TRBD1 (6 bases). V was cut by 1 base and J by 4 bases, with 11 bases left in between. Germline V gene lookup returns CDR1 SGHAT and CDR2 FQNNGV. This CDR3 has 15 residues. In DNA form, the CDR3 reads TGTGCCAGCAGCTTAGTTGGGGGCGGGAATCAGCCCCAGCATTTT. Amino acids: CASSLVGGGNQPQHF.

The rearrangement joins TRBV5-1 to TRBJ2-2, with 12 bases matching TRBD2. The V gene's germline CDR1 is SGHRS and CDR2 YFSETQ. This CDR3 is 18 amino acids long. Trimming at V came to 0 bases and at J to 7 bases, leaving 10 bases not matched to a gene. CDR3 sequence reads: CASSLELAGGSVFGELFF. The CDR3 DNA reads as TGCGCCAGCAGCTTGGAACTAGCGGGGGGTTCCGTGTTCGGGGAGCTGTTTTTT.

In DNA, the CDR3 is TGTGCCAGCAGCGCCCAGGGGGCATATGGCTACACCTTC. Its translation is CASSAQGAYGYTF. V is TRBV7-2 and J is TRBJ1-2, with 8 bases aligning to TRBD1. V shed 5 bases, J shed 5 bases, and the junction held 4 bases outside the gene matches. The CDR3 has 13 residues. Germline-derived CDR1 and CDR2 are SGHTA and FQGNSA.

J is TRBJ2-7 and V is TRBV30; maybe TRBD1 (6 bases). Germline V gene lookup returns CDR1 GTSNPN and CDR2 SVGIG (reference sequence). This CDR3 spans 16 amino acids. V gave up 0 bases and J gave up 2 bases, with 17 bases separating them. In DNA, the CDR3 is TGTGCCTGGAGTGTACAGGGTGGGCAGGGAACCTACGAGCAGTACTTC. It is translated as CAWSVQGGQGTYEQYF.

This chain connects TRBV14 to TRBJ1-6; D might be TRBD1 (5 bases). CDR1 SGHDN and CDR2 FVKESK come from the germline V gene. V dropped 8 bases and J dropped 5 bases, with 19 bases sitting between them. CDR3 size: 16 residues. The CDR3 DNA follows: TGTGCCAGCCCCACGGAGGGGATCGGCCATAATTCACCCCTCCACTTT. Protein: CASPTEGIGHNSPLHF.